The rows below give T cell receptor beta chains drawn from one sample of a study of blood T cell repertoires in COVID-19. Some clones are missing from TCRdb's copy, which holds only in-frame ones; the method was immunoSEQ multiplex PCR. Of more than 40,000 clones detected, around 83% appear once; the ten largest clones hold roughly 14%. Sequencing was performed on peripheral blood. The receptors were sampled from a human donor with acute or convalescent COVID-19. The donor label of this sample is uncertain. Both conserved end residues are part of each CDR3. D genes are given only for firm matches. Part of the rows lack a size; the others show once, few, many or a class for expanded clones.

clone size: .
D gene: TRBD1
V gene: TRBV2
J gene: TRBJ1-2
CDR3 protein: CASSEGTGVNGYTF
CDR3 DNA: TGTGCCAGCAGTGAAGGGACAGGGGTTAATGGCTACACCTTC

clone size: once
D gene: TRBD1
V gene: TRBV5-1
J gene: TRBJ2-1
CDR3 protein: CASSLDGQVNEQFF
CDR3 DNA: TGCGCCAGCAGCTTGGACGGACAGGTCAATGAGCAGTTCTTC

clone size: .
D gene: .
V gene: TRBV25-1
J gene: TRBJ1-1
CDR3 protein: CASSDRQTEAFF
CDR3 DNA: TGTGCCAGCAGTGATAGACAGACTGAAGCTTTCTTT

clone size: once
D gene: .
V gene: TRBV19
J gene: TRBJ1-5
CDR3 protein: CASTPFAGDNQPQHF
CDR3 DNA: TGTGCCAGTACCCCGTTCGCAGGGGACAATCAGCCCCAGCATTTT

clone size: .
D gene: TRBD1
V gene: TRBV6-4
J gene: TRBJ1-1
CDR3 protein: CASRKTGGYTEAFF
CDR3 DNA: TGTGCCAGCAGAAAGACAGGGGGTTATACTGAAGCTTTCTTT

clone size: .
D gene: TRBD1
V gene: TRBV7-2
J gene: TRBJ2-5
CDR3 protein: CASSLRTGSGVETQYF
CDR3 DNA: TGTGCCAGCAGCTTACGGACAGGTTCTGGCGTGGAGACCCAGTACTTC

clone size: .
D gene: .
V gene: TRBV30
J gene: TRBJ1-5
CDR3 protein: CAWSVQGDQPQHF
CDR3 DNA: TGTGCCTGGAGTGTACAAGGAGATCAGCCCCAGCATTTT

clone size: .
D gene: TRBD2
V gene: TRBV30
J gene: TRBJ2-3
CDR3 protein: CARTSGRTDTQYF
CDR3 DNA: TGTGCCAGGACTAGCGGGAGAACAGATACGCAGTATTTT

clone size: .
D gene: .
V gene: TRBV14
J gene: TRBJ2-5
CDR3 protein: CASSYRIGETQYF
CDR3 DNA: TGTGCCAGCAGCTACAGGATTGGGGAGACCCAGTACTTC

clone size: few
D gene: .
V gene: TRBV10-2
J gene: TRBJ2-2
CDR3 protein: CASSDVGGSNTGELFF
CDR3 DNA: TGCGCCAGCAGTGACGTCGGCGGATCGAACACCGGGGAGCTGTTTTTT

clone size: .
D gene: .
V gene: TRBV6-1
J gene: TRBJ2-7
CDR3 protein: CASSDWGRNYEQYF
CDR3 DNA: TGTGCCAGCAGTGATTGGGGGAGGAACTACGAGCAGTACTTC

clone size: .
D gene: TRBD1
V gene: TRBV7-2
J gene: TRBJ1-1
CDR3 protein: CASSFQQGKATEAFF
CDR3 DNA: TGTGCCAGCAGCTTTCAACAGGGGAAAGCCACTGAAGCTTTCTTT

clone size: .
D gene: .
V gene: TRBV28
J gene: TRBJ1-4
CDR3 protein: CASSLARGGATNEKLFF
CDR3 DNA: TGTGCCAGCAGTTTAGCAAGGGGCGGAGCAACTAATGAAAAACTGTTTTTT

clone size: few
D gene: .
V gene: TRBV16
J gene: TRBJ1-4
CDR3 protein: CASSPQREKLFF
CDR3 DNA: TGTGCCAGCAGCCCTCAGAGGGAAAAACTGTTTTTT

clone size: once
D gene: TRBD1
V gene: TRBV9
J gene: TRBJ1-6
CDR3 protein: CASSVDVRGQYNSPLHF
CDR3 DNA: TGTGCCAGCAGCGTAGATGTCAGGGGGCAATATAATTCACCCCTCCACTTT

clone size: .
D gene: TRBD2
V gene: TRBV6-2/TRBV6-3
J gene: TRBJ2-7
CDR3 protein: CASSWTSFEQYF
CDR3 DNA: TGTGCCAGCAGTTGGACTAGTTTCGAGCAGTACTTC

clone size: .
D gene: .
V gene: TRBV7-2
J gene: TRBJ2-3
CDR3 protein: CASSLLGAQADTQYF
CDR3 DNA: TGTGCCAGCAGCTTACTGGGGGCCCAGGCAGATACGCAGTATTTT

clone size: .
D gene: TRBD2
V gene: TRBV5-4
J gene: TRBJ2-1
CDR3 protein: CASNLAGDYNEQFF
CDR3 DNA: TGTGCCAGCAACCTAGCGGGGGACTACAATGAGCAGTTCTTC

clone size: .
D gene: TRBD1
V gene: TRBV5-1
J gene: TRBJ1-6
CDR3 protein: CASSLTRQGDNSPLHF
CDR3 DNA: TGCGCCAGCAGCTTGACCCGACAGGGAGATAATTCACCCCTCCACTTT

clone size: .
D gene: .
V gene: TRBV27
J gene: TRBJ1-1
CDR3 protein: CASSLRGSTEAFF
CDR3 DNA: TGTGCCAGCAGCCTGAGGGGGAGCACTGAAGCTTTCTTT

clone size: .
D gene: .
V gene: TRBV5-4
J gene: TRBJ2-1
CDR3 protein: CASSPSRARPNPVYNEQFF
CDR3 DNA: TGTGCCAGCAGCCCAAGCAGGGCGCGACCCAACCCTGTCTACAATGAGCAGTTCTTC

clone size: .
D gene: TRBD1
V gene: TRBV18
J gene: TRBJ1-1
CDR3 protein: CASSSPGGQNTEAFF
CDR3 DNA: TGTGCCAGCTCATCCCCAGGGGGACAGAACACTGAAGCTTTCTTT

clone size: .
D gene: .
V gene: TRBV30
J gene: TRBJ1-1
CDR3 protein: CAWSPRGTRDTEAFF
CDR3 DNA: TGTGCCTGGAGCCCCCGGGGGACGAGGGACACTGAAGCTTTCTTT

clone size: .
D gene: .
V gene: TRBV18
J gene: TRBJ2-1
CDR3 protein: CASSRGAGSDEQFF
CDR3 DNA: TGTGCCAGCTCACGAGGGGCGGGGAGCGATGAGCAGTTCTTC

clone size: .
D gene: TRBD1
V gene: TRBV7-8
J gene: TRBJ1-2
CDR3 protein: CASRGGLKQGARSGYTF
CDR3 DNA: TGTGCCAGCAGGGGTGGGTTGAAACAGGGGGCGCGATCCGGCTACACCTTC

clone size: .
D gene: TRBD1
V gene: TRBV12-3/TRBV12-4
J gene: TRBJ1-5
CDR3 protein: CASRGQAIEPQHF
CDR3 DNA: TGTGCCAGCAGAGGACAGGCGATAGAGCCCCAGCATTTT

clone size: .
D gene: .
V gene: TRBV7-2
J gene: TRBJ2-7
CDR3 protein: CASSEGGGPPYEQYF
CDR3 DNA: TGTGCCAGCAGCGAAGGCGGGGGCCCTCCCTACGAGCAGTACTTC

clone size: .
D gene: .
V gene: TRBV23-1
J gene: TRBJ1-2
CDR3 protein: CASSQGPRDYTF
CDR3 DNA: TGCGCCAGCAGTCAAGGCCCCAGGGACTACACCTTC

clone size: .
D gene: .
V gene: TRBV3-1/TRBV3-2
J gene: TRBJ2-1
CDR3 protein: CASSFQYNEQFF
CDR3 DNA: TGTGCCAGCAGCTTCCAGTACAATGAGCAGTTCTTC

clone size: .
D gene: TRBD2
V gene: TRBV7-2
J gene: TRBJ2-1
CDR3 protein: CASSLEGASGYNEQFF
CDR3 DNA: TGTGCCAGCAGCTTAGAAGGGGCTAGCGGGTACAATGAGCAGTTCTTC

clone size: .
D gene: TRBD2
V gene: TRBV9
J gene: TRBJ2-2
CDR3 protein: CASSVVPGTKGELFF
CDR3 DNA: TGTGCCAGCAGCGTAGTCCCCGGGACTAAAGGGGAGCTGTTTTTT

clone size: .
D gene: TRBD1
V gene: TRBV9
J gene: TRBJ1-2
CDR3 protein: CASSVGQGGYTF
CDR3 DNA: TGTGCCAGCAGTGTTGGACAGGGCGGCTACACCTTC

clone size: .
D gene: TRBD2
V gene: TRBV9
J gene: TRBJ2-7
CDR3 protein: CASSPTSGRAVSEQYF
CDR3 DNA: TGTGCCAGCAGCCCCACTAGCGGGAGGGCCGTTAGCGAGCAGTACTTC

clone size: .
D gene: .
V gene: TRBV10-1
J gene: TRBJ2-3
CDR3 protein: CASSELGDSSTDTQYF
CDR3 DNA: TGCGCCAGCAGTGAGTTGGGTGACAGTAGCACAGATACGCAGTATTTT

clone size: once
D gene: .
V gene: TRBV7-2
J gene: TRBJ1-1
CDR3 protein: CASSFGGVVNTEAFF
CDR3 DNA: TGTGCCAGCAGCTTTGGGGGGGTGGTGAACACTGAAGCTTTCTTT

clone size: .
D gene: TRBD1
V gene: TRBV10-1
J gene: TRBJ1-5
CDR3 protein: CASILTDRAANQPQHF
CDR3 DNA: TGCGCCAGCATCCTGACGGACAGGGCGGCTAATCAGCCCCAGCATTTT

clone size: .
D gene: TRBD2
V gene: TRBV28
J gene: TRBJ2-5
CDR3 protein: CASSSSGATQETQYF
CDR3 DNA: TGTGCCAGCAGTTCTAGCGGGGCGACCCAAGAGACCCAGTACTTC

clone size: .
D gene: .
V gene: TRBV2
J gene: TRBJ2-2
CDR3 protein: CASSESGFYTGELFF
CDR3 DNA: TGTGCCAGCAGTGAATCCGGGTTCTACACCGGGGAGCTGTTTTTT

clone size: once
D gene: TRBD2
V gene: TRBV28
J gene: TRBJ2-7
CDR3 protein: CASSLDGGGSPYEQYF
CDR3 DNA: TGTGCCAGCAGTTTAGATGGGGGGGGATCCCCCTACGAGCAGTACTTC

clone size: .
D gene: TRBD1
V gene: TRBV13
J gene: TRBJ1-5
CDR3 protein: CASSLGLAGGYPQHF
CDR3 DNA: TGTGCCAGCAGCTTAGGACTGGCAGGGGGTTACCCCCAGCATTTT

clone size: .
D gene: .
V gene: TRBV27
J gene: TRBJ1-5
CDR3 protein: CASSLKGGGSLSGQPQHF
CDR3 DNA: TGTGCCAGCAGTTTAAAGGGCGGGGGGAGCCTCTCCGGACAGCCCCAGCATTTT

clone size: .
D gene: TRBD2
V gene: TRBV4-1
J gene: TRBJ2-7
CDR3 protein: CASSQGTSADYEQYF
CDR3 DNA: TGCGCCAGCAGCCAAGGGACTAGCGCCGACTACGAGCAGTACTTC

clone size: .
D gene: .
V gene: TRBV7-2
J gene: TRBJ1-1
CDR3 protein: CASSLQGPTEAFF
CDR3 DNA: TGTGCCAGCAGCTTACAGGGCCCCACTGAAGCTTTCTTT

clone size: .
D gene: .
V gene: TRBV4-3
J gene: TRBJ2-2
CDR3 protein: CASSQDARNTGELFF
CDR3 DNA: TGCGCCAGCAGCCAAGATGCGAGGAACACCGGGGAGCTGTTTTTT

clone size: .
D gene: .
V gene: TRBV25-1
J gene: TRBJ2-5
CDR3 protein: CASREPGFQETQYF
CDR3 DNA: TGTGCCAGCAGGGAACCAGGATTTCAAGAGACCCAGTACTTC

clone size: once
D gene: .
V gene: TRBV10-2
J gene: TRBJ2-3
CDR3 protein: CASSSRGADTQYF
CDR3 DNA: TGCGCCAGCAGTTCGCGTGGGGCCGATACGCAGTATTTT

clone size: .
D gene: .
V gene: TRBV21-1
J gene: TRBJ2-7
CDR3 protein: CASSKGNGRGYEQYF
CDR3 DNA: TGTGCCAGCAGCAAAGGTAACGGACGGGGGTACGAGCAGTACTTC

clone size: few
D gene: .
V gene: TRBV30
J gene: TRBJ1-2
CDR3 protein: CAWIQQGAQIYYGYTF
CDR3 DNA: TGTGCCTGGATCCAGCAGGGCGCCCAAATTTACTATGGCTACACCTTC

clone size: .
D gene: TRBD1
V gene: TRBV4-3
J gene: TRBJ1-1
CDR3 protein: CASSQFRTGHTEAFF
CDR3 DNA: TGCGCCAGCAGCCAATTTAGGACAGGGCACACTGAAGCTTTCTTT

clone size: .
D gene: TRBD1
V gene: TRBV18
J gene: TRBJ1-4
CDR3 protein: CASSPIGTGNEKLFF
CDR3 DNA: TGTGCCAGCTCACCAATCGGGACAGGTAATGAAAAACTGTTTTTT

clone size: .
D gene: .
V gene: TRBV1
J gene: TRBJ2-3
CDR3 protein: CTSSPCLAGGLYTQYF
CDR3 DNA: TGCACCAGCAGCCCCTGCTTAGCGGGGGGGCTATATACGCAGTATTTT

clone size: .
D gene: .
V gene: TRBV7-2
J gene: TRBJ2-5
CDR3 protein: CASSSNTGGETQYF
CDR3 DNA: TGTGCCAGCAGCTCGAACACGGGCGGGGAGACCCAGTACTTC

clone size: .
D gene: TRBD1
V gene: TRBV6-5
J gene: TRBJ2-5
CDR3 protein: CASRQGEWETQYF
CDR3 DNA: TGTGCCAGCAGACAGGGGGAGTGGGAGACCCAGTACTTC

clone size: .
D gene: TRBD2
V gene: TRBV24-1
J gene: TRBJ2-3
CDR3 protein: CATGLAGVADTQYF
CDR3 DNA: TGTGCCACCGGCCTAGCGGGAGTCGCAGATACGCAGTATTTT

clone size: .
D gene: TRBD1
V gene: TRBV29-1
J gene: TRBJ1-1
CDR3 protein: CSAGQANTEAFF
CDR3 DNA: TGCAGCGCTGGACAGGCGAACACTGAAGCTTTCTTT

clone size: .
D gene: TRBD2
V gene: TRBV11-3
J gene: TRBJ2-7
CDR3 protein: CASRTAGGPREQYF
CDR3 DNA: TGTGCCAGCAGAACAGCGGGGGGGCCACGCGAGCAGTACTTC

clone size: .
D gene: TRBD2
V gene: TRBV12-5
J gene: TRBJ2-3
CDR3 protein: CASGQGLAGVTDTQYF
CDR3 DNA: TGTGCTAGTGGTCAGGGGCTAGCGGGAGTCACAGATACGCAGTATTTT